The rows below give T cell receptor beta chains drawn from one sample of a study of cytomegalovirus exposure and HLA in healthy donors. Produced via immunoSEQ multiplex PCR; TCRdb's table is partial and in-frame only. Among 200,000 to 250,000 clones listed, around nine tenths were seen once. The sequenced sample consisted of PBMCs. These receptors were taken from a woman between 18 and 29 years old in good health and CMV-seronegative. The conserved cysteine and the conserved F or W are not part of the CDR3 here. Fields, in order: V gene, CDR3 length, clone size, CDR3 protein. Size values are once, few and many counts, or a class for expanded clones, and some rows have none.

>TRBV4-1|14|.
ASSQDAGGFTDTQY
>TRBV4-3|14|.
ASSQGGLADHNEQF
>TRBV10-2|13|.
ASIAADRGRYEQY
>TRBV27|15|.
ASSLGFGVKRATEAF
>TRBV7-9|10|.
ASSPAGTEAF
>TRBV5-6|13|.
ASSPNFSVSQPQH
>TRBV27|14|.
ASSPLGWANNSPLH
>TRBV11-2|13|.
ASSLAPPGANVLT
>TRBV7-9|15|.
ASSLASSGESQDTQY
>TRBV2|12|.
ASSLLSAGDTQY
>TRBV11-3|11|.
ASSSTTGAGYT
>TRBV11-1|11|.
ASSGAPQETQY
>TRBV6-6|13|.
ASSSPGTGNEKLF
>TRBV14|12|.
ASSPRTSGRTQY
>TRBV27|13|once
ASSPRLGTGHGYT
>TRBV2|11|.
ASSYLAYNEQF
>TRBV7-2|10|.
ASPRQTYEQY
>TRBV7-9|15|.
ASSLALAGARDTEAF
>TRBV2|13|once
ASSELGTSSYEQY
>TRBV7-9|13|.
ASSLERGRNTEAF
>TRBV25-1|12|.
ASSRQGRNQPQH
>TRBV7-9|13|.
ASGSSGRANEKLF
>TRBV15|14|.
ATSRDYRHSYNEQF
>TRBV7-8|14|.
ASSANTGGVQETQY
>TRBV19|11|.
ASSIQGADEQY
>TRBV2|11|.
ASSTGQTVLQH
>TRBV9|13|.
ASSVGASTNEKLF
>TRBV11-2|12|.
ASSLAGGRQPQH
>TRBV10-1|12|.
ASSPGSRTYEQY
>TRBV7-9|11|.
ADSQPNTGELF
>TRBV7-2|12|.
ASSRQGVSYEQY
>TRBV7-9|14|.
ASSLSTGGVTGELF